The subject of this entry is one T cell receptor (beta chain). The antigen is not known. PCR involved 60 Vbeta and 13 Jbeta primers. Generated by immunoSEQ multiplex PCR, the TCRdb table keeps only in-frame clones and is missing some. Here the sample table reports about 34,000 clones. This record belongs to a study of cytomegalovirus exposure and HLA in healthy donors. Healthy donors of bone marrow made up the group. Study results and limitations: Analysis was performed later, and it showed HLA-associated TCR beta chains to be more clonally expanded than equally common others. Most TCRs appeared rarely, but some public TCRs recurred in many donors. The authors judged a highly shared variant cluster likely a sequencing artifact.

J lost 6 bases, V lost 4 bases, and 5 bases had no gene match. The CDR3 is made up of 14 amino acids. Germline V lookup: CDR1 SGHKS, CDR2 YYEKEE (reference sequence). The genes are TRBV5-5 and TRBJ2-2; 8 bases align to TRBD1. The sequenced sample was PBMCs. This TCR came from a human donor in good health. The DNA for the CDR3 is TGTGCCAGCAGCGGACAGGGAGGATCCGGGGAGCTGTTTTTT. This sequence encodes CASSGQGGSGELFF. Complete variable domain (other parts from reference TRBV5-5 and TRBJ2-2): DAGVTQSPTHLIKTRGQQVTLRCSPISGHKSVSWYQQVLGQGPQFIFQYYEKEERGRGNFPDRFSARQFPNYSSELNVNALLLGDSALYLCASSGQGGSGELFFGEGSRLTVL.